These T cell receptor beta chains were read from a single sample in a study of shared clonotypes between healthy human individuals. Profiling relied on immunoSEQ multiplex PCR, and the TCRdb table lists in-frame clones only, not all of them. The table records fewer than 1.8 million clones, less than 99% of them present only once. Sequencing was done on a sample of naive CD4+ T cells sorted from blood. The receptor set was obtained from a man aged 25 to 40 in good health. Both conserved end residues are part of each CDR3. A D gene is named only where the DNA matches it firmly. A row's size may be missing; if present it is once, few, many or a size class.

clone_size j_call v_call d_call cdr3_nt cdr3_aa
- TRBJ2-3 TRBV21-1 - TGTGCCAGCAGCCAGGAGGTAGCGGGAGGTCGGGGAGATACGCAGTATTTT CASSQEVAGGRGDTQYF
- TRBJ1-4 TRBV6-6 - TGTGCCAGCAGGGGGGGAGAGGCCGAAAAACTGTTTTTT CASRGGEAEKLFF
- TRBJ2-7 TRBV18 TRBD1 TGTGCCAGCTCACAGGGGGCATCAGACGAGCAGTACTTC CASSQGASDEQYF
- TRBJ1-4 TRBV6-6 - TGTGCCAGCATCCCGCTCGGGGGCGCCGGAGAAAAACTGTTTTTT CASIPLGGAGEKLFF
- TRBJ2-7 TRBV13 TRBD2 TGTGCCAGCAGGTACGAGGGACTAGCGGGAGGGCCGTACGAGCAGTACTTC CASRYEGLAGGPYEQYF
once TRBJ2-5 TRBV28 TRBD2 TGTGCCAGCAGACTAGCGGGAGAGACCCAGTACTTC CASRLAGETQYF
- TRBJ2-7 TRBV9 TRBD2 TGTGCCAGCAGCGTAGAGGGCCTAGCGGCCTACGAGCAGTACTTC CASSVEGLAAYEQYF
- TRBJ1-1 TRBV7-9 - TGTGCCAGCGGGAAGGAGCTAATGGAAGCTTTCTTT CASGKELMEAFF
- TRBJ2-3 TRBV10-1 TRBD2 TGCGCCAGCAGTTGGGGACTAGCAGGGACAGATACGCAGTATTTT CASSWGLAGTDTQYF
once TRBJ2-1 TRBV7-9 TRBD2 TGTGCCAGCAGCCCGGAGGGGGGCGGGAGGACATGGAATGAGCAGTTCTTC CASSPEGGGRTWNEQFF
- TRBJ2-1 TRBV27 - TGTGCCAGCAGTCTGCGGTGGAGACCCCTAGAGCAGTTCTTC CASSLRWRPLEQFF
once TRBJ2-7 TRBV2 - TGTGCCAGCAGTGAAGGGGGATACGAGCAGTACTTC CASSEGGYEQYF
- TRBJ2-1 TRBV9 TRBD2 TGTGCCAGCAGCGTAAAAGGACTAGCGGACAATGAGCAGTTCTTC CASSVKGLADNEQFF
- TRBJ2-1 TRBV27 - TGTGCCAGCAGCCGGACAGTCAGCTCCTACAATGAGCAGTTCTTC CASSRTVSSYNEQFF
- TRBJ2-5 TRBV5-5 - TGTGCCAGCAGCTTGAGGGTTCTGGGGGAGACCCAGTACTTC CASSLRVLGETQYF
once TRBJ1-2 TRBV5-1 - TGCGCCAGCAGCAAGGGGGTTGGCTATGGCTACACCTTC CASSKGVGYGYTF
- TRBJ1-4 TRBV6-6 TRBD1 TGTGCCAGCAGTTGGACAGGGGCGGACATGAAAAAAAAACTGTTTTTT CASSWTGADMKKKLFF
- TRBJ2-6 TRBV18 - TGTGCCAGCTCACCAGGGGTGGGAACCTCTGGGGCCAACGTCCTGACTTTC CASSPGVGTSGANVLTF
- TRBJ2-7 TRBV18 - TGTGCCAGCTCAGCCCGGGACGGACCCTACGAGCAGTACTTC CASSARDGPYEQYF
- TRBJ2-5 TRBV18 - TGTGCCAGCTCATTTCAAGAGACCCAGTACTTC CASSFQETQYF
- TRBJ2-3 TRBV5-8 TRBD2 TGTGCCAGCAGCTTGCGGCTAGCGGGAGATACGCAGTATTTT CASSLRLAGDTQYF
- TRBJ2-1 TRBV5-1 - TGCGCCAGCAGCTTATTGACTGGAGCGTCCTACAATGAGCAGTTCTTC CASSLLTGASYNEQFF
- TRBJ2-7 TRBV7-2 - TGTGCCAGCAGCTTAGGTTTAGGGGGTCCGATTAGCTCCTACGAGCAGTACTTC CASSLGLGGPISSYEQYF
- TRBJ2-1 TRBV11-3 - TGTGCCAGCAGCTTAGCGGGGTGGGGCAGGGGCACCGGTGAGCAGTTCTTC CASSLAGWGRGTGEQFF